The clone carrying this T cell receptor beta chain was counted a few times. Per germline, CDR1 LNHDA and CDR2 SQIVND (reference sequence). The CDR3 loop spans 13 amino acids. Trimming took 6 bases from V and 2 from J, leaving 11 bases between them. MiXCR, applied by TCRdb to the 5' RACE reads, yields one record per CDR3 protein. The sample lists more than 250,000 distinct CDR3 sequences, 6.8% occurring once. This record comes from a study of T cells after yellow fever vaccination. This clonotype originated in a man aged 18 to 29 who received the YFV17D yellow fever vaccine. The V gene is TRBV19, the J gene TRBJ2-7, with D possibly being TRBD1 (5 bases). Material: PBMCs, obtained approximately 47 days after the first yellow fever vaccination. For the CDR3, the DNA is TGTGCCAGTAGCAAGGGGATGCCCTACGAGCAGTACTTC. Translating gives CASSKGMPYEQYF.